This T cell receptor beta chain originates from a study of cytomegalovirus exposure and HLA in healthy donors. This CDR3 spans 12 amino acids. V lost 6 bases and J lost 4; bases outside the gene matches: 2. Per the germline V gene, CDR1 is MDHEN and CDR2 is SYDVKM. Use of 60 Vbeta and 13 Jbeta primers characterized the PCR. The data were produced by immunoSEQ multiplex PCR, yet TCRdb's version contains in-frame clones alone and is incomplete. This table holds 75,000 to 95,000 clones, just under 85% found once. This chain uses TRBV28 with TRBJ1-1; 7 bases align to TRBD1. This clonotype was sampled from a woman under 30 in good health and CMV-seropositive. Sequences were obtained from PBMCs. DNA of the CDR3: TGTGCCAGCAGACGGGACAGCACTGAAGCTTTCTTT. As protein: CASRRDSTEAFF.